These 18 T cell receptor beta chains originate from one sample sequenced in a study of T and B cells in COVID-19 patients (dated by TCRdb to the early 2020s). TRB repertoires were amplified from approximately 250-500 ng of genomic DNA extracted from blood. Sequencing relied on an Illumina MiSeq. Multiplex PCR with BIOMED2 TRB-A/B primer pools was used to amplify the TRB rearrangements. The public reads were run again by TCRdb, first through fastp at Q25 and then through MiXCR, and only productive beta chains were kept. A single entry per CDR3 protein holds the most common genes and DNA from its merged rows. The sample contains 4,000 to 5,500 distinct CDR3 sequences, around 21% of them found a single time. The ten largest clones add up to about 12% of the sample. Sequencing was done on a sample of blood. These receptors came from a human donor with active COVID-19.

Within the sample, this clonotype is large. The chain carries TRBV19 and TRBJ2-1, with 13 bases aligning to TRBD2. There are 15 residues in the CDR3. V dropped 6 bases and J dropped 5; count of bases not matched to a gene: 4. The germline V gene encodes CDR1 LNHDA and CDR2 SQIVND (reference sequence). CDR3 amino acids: CASRPTSGRNNEQFF. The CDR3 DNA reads TGTGCCAGTAGACCGACTAGCGGGAGGAACAATGAGCAGTTCTTC.

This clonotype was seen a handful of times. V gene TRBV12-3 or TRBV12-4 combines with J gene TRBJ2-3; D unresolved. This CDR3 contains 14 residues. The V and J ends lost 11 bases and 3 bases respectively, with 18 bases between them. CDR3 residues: CADGRSVSTDTQYF. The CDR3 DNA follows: TGTGCCGACGGACGCTCGGTGTCAACAGATACGCAGTATTTT.

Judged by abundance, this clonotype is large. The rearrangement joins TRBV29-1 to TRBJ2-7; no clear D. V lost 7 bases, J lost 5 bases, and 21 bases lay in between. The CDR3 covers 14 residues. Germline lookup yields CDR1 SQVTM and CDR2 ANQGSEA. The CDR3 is CSAGTALGRNEQYF. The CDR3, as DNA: TGCAGCGCTGGAACCGCCTTAGGAAGGAACGAGCAGTACTTC.

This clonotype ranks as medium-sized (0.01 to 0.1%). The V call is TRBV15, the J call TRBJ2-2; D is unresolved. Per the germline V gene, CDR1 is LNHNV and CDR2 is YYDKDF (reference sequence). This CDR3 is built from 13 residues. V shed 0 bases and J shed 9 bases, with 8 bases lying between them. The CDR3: CATSRDTSRELFF. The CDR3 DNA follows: TGTGCCACCAGCAGAGATACGTCCAGGGAGCTGTTTTTT.

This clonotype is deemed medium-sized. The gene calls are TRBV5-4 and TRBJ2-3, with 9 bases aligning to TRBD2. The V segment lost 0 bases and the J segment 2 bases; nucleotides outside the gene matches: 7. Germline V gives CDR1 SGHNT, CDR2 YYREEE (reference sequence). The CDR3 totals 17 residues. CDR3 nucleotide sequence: TGTGCCAGCAGCTTGGCCTCCGGACTAGCGCCCACAGATACGCAGTATTTT. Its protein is CASSLASGLAPTDTQYF. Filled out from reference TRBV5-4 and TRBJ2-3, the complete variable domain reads ETGVTQSPTHLIKTRGQQVTLRCSSQSGHNTVSWYQQALGQGPQFIFQYYREEENGRGNFPPRFSGLQFPNYSSELNVNALELDDSALYLCASSLASGLAPTDTQYFGPGTRLTVL.

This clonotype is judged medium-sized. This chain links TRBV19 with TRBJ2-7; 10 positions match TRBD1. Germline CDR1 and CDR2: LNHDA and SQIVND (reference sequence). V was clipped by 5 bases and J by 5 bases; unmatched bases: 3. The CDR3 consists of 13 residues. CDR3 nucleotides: TGTGCCAGTAGTGTGGACAGGGGGGACGAGCAGTACTTC. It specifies CASSVDRGDEQYF.

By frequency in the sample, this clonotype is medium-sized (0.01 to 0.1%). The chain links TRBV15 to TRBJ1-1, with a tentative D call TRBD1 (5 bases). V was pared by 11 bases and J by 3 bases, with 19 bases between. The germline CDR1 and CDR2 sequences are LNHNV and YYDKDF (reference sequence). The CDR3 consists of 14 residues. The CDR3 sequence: CAAEELGVDTEAFF. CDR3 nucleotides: TGTGCCGCTGAGGAGTTGGGGGTCGACACTGAAGCTTTCTTT.

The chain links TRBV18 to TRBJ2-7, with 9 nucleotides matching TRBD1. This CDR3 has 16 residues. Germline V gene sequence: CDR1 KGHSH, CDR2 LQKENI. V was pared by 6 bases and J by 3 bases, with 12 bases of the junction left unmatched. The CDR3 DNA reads TGTGCCAGCTCCCCAGGGGACCGGGACAGGGTCTACGAGCAGTACTTC. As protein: CASSPGDRDRVYEQYF.

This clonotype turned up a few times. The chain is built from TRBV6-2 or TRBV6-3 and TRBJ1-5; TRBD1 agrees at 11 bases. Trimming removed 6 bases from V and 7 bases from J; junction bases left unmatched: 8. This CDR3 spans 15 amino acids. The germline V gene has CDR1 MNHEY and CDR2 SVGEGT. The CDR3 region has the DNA TGTGCCAGCAGACCCGGGACAGGGGGTTGGCAGCCCCAGCATTTT. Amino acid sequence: CASRPGTGGWQPQHF.

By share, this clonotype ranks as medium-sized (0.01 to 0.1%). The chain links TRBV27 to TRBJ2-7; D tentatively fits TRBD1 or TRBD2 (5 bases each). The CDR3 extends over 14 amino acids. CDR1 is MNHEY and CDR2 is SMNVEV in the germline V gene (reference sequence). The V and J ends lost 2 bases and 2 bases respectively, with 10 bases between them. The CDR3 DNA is TGTGCCAGCAGTTTACGGGGCGCCCCCTACGAGCAGTACTTC. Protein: CASSLRGAPYEQYF.

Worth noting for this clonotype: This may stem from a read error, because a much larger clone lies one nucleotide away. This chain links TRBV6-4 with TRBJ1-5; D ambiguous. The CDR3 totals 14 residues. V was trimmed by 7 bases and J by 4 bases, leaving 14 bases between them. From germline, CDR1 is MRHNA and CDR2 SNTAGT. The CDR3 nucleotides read TGTGCCAGCAATAGCGTGAAGGGTAATCAGCCCCAGCATTTT. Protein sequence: CASNSVKGNQPQHF.

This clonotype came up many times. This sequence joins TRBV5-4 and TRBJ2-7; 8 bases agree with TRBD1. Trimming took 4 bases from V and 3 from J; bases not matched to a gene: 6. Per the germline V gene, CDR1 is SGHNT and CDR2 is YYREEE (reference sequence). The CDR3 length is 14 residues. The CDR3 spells CASSQQGGFYEQYF. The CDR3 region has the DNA TGTGCCAGCAGCCAACAGGGGGGATTCTACGAGCAGTACTTC.

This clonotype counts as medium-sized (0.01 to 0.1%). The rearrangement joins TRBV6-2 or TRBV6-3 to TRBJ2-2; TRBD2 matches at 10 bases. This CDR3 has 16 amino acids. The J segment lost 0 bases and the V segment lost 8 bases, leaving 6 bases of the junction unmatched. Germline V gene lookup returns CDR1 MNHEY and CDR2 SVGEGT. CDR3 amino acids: CASAQRGGSNTGELFF. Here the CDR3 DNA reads TGTGCCAGCGCCCAGCGGGGGGGGTCGAACACCGGGGAGCTGTTTTTT.

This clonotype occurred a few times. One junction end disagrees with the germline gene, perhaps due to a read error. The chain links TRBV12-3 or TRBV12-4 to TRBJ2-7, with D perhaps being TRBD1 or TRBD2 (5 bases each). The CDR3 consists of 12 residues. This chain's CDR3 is CPRSGSSYEQYF. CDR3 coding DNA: TGCCCCCGGTCAGGGAGCTCCTACGAGCAGTACTTC.

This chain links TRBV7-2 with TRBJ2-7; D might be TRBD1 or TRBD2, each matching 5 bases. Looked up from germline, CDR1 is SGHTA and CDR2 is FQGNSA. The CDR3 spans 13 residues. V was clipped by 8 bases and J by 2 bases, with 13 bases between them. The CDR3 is CASRPGATYEQYF. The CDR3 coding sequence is TGTGCCAGCCGTCCCGGGGCTACCTACGAGCAGTACTTC.

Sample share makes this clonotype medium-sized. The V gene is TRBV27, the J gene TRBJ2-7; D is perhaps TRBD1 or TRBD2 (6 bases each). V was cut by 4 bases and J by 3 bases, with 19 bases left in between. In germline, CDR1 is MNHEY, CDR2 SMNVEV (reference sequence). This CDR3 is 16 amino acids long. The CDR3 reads CASSYRRGVLSYEQYF. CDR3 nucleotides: TGTGCCAGCAGTTATCGGAGGGGGGTACTAAGCTACGAGCAGTACTTC.

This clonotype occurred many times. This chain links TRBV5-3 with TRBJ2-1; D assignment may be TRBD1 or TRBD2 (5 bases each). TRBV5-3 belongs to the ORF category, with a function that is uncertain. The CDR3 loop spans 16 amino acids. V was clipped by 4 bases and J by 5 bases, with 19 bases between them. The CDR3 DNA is TGTGCCAGAAGCCCGCCCCCCCGGGACGCCCACAATGAGCAGTTCTTC. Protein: CARSPPPRDAHNEQFF.

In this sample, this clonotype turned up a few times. The CDR3 sequence is CASSPGPHEKLFF. Here the CDR3 DNA reads TGTGCCAGCAGTCCGGGACCGCATGAAAAACTGTTTTTT. The chain carries TRBV5-6 and TRBJ1-4; tentatively, D is TRBD1 (5 bases). This CDR3 comprises 13 residues. Germline V CDR1 and CDR2: SGHDT, YYEEEE. V lost 5 bases and J lost 6, with 11 bases in between.